The T cell receptor (beta chain) under discussion was sequenced for a study of vaccination and CD4 T cells after COVID-19. In the study overall: Six males and four females constituted the convalescent cohort, two of whom were Hispanic. Median draw time for post-COVID samples was 80 to 110 days post-diagnosis (range 35 to 161).

Remarks on this clonotype: Its target is unknown.

Notes on the study in general: Spike mono-reactive status applied to 304 of 307 vaccine-specific clones in convalescent patients.

Positive PCR tests dated from March to December 2020, predating US Alpha, Beta and Delta variants. CDR3 length equals 15 residues. Germline V gene sequence: CDR1 MNHEY, CDR2 SVGAGI. Trimming took 2 bases from V and 5 from J; bases not matched to a gene: 5. A single record per CDR3 protein comes from TCRdb applying MiXCR to the PCR reads. The table includes under 20,000 distinct CDR3 sequences, approximately 59% detected once. The receptor was derived from a human donor who had recovered from COVID-19. The sample consisted of CD4+ T cells from blood, taken before SARS-CoV-2 vaccination. The gene calls are TRBV6-5 and TRBJ2-3, with 9 bases that match TRBD1. The CDR3 sequence: CASSYGDRVGDTQYF. CDR3 DNA: TGTGCCAGCAGTTACGGGGACAGGGTTGGAGATACGCAGTATTTT.